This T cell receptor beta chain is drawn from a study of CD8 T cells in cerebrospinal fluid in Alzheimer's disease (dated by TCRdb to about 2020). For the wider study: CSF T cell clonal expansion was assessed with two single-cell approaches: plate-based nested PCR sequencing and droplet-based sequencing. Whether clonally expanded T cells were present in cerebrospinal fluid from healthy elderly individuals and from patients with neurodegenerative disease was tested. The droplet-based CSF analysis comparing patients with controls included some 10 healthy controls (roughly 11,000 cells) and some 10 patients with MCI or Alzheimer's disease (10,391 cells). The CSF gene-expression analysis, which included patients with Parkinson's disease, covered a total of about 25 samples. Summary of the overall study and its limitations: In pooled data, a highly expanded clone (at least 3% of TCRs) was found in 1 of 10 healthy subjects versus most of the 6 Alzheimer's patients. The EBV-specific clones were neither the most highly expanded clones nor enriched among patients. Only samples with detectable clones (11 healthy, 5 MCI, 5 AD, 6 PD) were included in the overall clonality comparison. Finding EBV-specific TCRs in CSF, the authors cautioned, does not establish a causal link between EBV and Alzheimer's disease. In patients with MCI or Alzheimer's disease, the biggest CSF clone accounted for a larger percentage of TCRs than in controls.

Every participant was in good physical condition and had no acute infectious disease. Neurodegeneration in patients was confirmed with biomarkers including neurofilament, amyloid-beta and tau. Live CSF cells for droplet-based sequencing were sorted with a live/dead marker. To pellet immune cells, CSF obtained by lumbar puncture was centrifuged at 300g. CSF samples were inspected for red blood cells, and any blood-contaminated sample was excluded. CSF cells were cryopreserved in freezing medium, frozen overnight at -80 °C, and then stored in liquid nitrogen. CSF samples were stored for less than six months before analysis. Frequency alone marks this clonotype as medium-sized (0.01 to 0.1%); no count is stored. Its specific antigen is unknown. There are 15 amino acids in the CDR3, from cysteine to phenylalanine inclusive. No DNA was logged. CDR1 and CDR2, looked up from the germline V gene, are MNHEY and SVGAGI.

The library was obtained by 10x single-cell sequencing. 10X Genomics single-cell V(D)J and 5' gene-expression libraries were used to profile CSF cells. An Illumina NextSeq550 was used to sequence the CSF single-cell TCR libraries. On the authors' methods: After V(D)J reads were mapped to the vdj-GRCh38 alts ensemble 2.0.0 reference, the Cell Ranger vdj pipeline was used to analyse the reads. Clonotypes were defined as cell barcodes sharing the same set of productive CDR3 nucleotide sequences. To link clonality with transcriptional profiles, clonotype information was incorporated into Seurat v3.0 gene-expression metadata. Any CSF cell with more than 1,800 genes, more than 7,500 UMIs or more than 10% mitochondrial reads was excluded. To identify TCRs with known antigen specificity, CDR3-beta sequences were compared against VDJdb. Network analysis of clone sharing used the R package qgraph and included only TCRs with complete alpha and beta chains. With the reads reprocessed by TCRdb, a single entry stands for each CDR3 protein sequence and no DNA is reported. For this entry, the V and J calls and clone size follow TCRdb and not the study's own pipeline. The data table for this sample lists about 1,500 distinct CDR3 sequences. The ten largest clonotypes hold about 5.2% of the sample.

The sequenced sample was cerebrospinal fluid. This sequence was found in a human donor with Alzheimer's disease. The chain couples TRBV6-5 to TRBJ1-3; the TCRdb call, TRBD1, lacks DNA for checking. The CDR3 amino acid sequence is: CASRLDSFSGNTIYF.